This TCR beta chain was documented in a study of blood T cells in healthy people across ages. Study results and limitations: From one million sequenced T cells, diversity estimates were lower bounds. Long-lived donors carried more naive CD4+ cells and greater diversity than aged donors.

With a J-beta primer mix and a sample-barcoded 5' primer, a second PCR ran 7 to 11 cycles. TCRdb re-called the 5' RACE reads through MiXCR, storing one row per CDR3 protein. Among around 620,000 distinct CDR3 sequences listed, roughly 29% were seen once. This CDR3 comprises 15 residues. CDR1 is MNHEY and CDR2 is SVGAGI in the germline V gene. Unmatched junction bases numbered 6, after V lost 4 bases and J lost 7 bases. On this clonotype itself: What it recognizes is unknown.

The people who gave samples were healthy Caucasians from Russia, aged roughly 6 to 95. In each sample, at least 6.5 million PBMCs were isolated. The rearrangement links TRBV6-5 to TRBJ1-4, with 10 bases lining up with TRBD1. The sample comprised blood. The sequence came from a woman in her 70s in good health. CDR3 residues: CASSSPGQGSEKLFF. CDR3 sequence (DNA): TGTGCCAGCAGTTCCCCGGGACAGGGGTCTGAAAAACTGTTTTTT.